This is a list of T cell receptor beta chains from one sample in a study of blood T cell repertoires in COVID-19. This table comes from immunoSEQ multiplex PCR, and its TCRdb copy is limited to in-frame clones, with some not included. The sample has over 90,000 clones; about nine tenths are singletons. Sample: peripheral blood. The receptors here all came from a woman between 50 and 59 years old with COVID-19, enrolled during active disease. Each CDR3 is given with its conserved first and last residue. The D gene is left open where the match is weak. Size values are once, few and many counts, or a class for expanded clones, and some rows have none.

CDR3nt	CDR3aa	d_gene	v_gene	j_gene	abundance
TGTGCCAGCAGCCCCCGGGGGACGACATCTGGAAACACCATATATTTT	CASSPRGTTSGNTIYF	NA	TRBV9	TRBJ1-3	NA
TGTGCCAGCAGCGTAGGGGTAGCGGGGGTCGCCCACGAGCAGTACTTC	CASSVGVAGVAHEQYF	TRBD2	TRBV9	TRBJ2-7	NA
TGTGCCAGCAGTTTGGGCCAGTATAGCAATCAGCCCCAGCATTTT	CASSLGQYSNQPQHF	NA	TRBV28	TRBJ1-5	once
TGTGCCAGCAGCGTAACTTCGGGGATTAGCACAGATACGCAGTATTTT	CASSVTSGISTDTQYF	NA	TRBV9	TRBJ2-3	NA
TGTGCCAGCAGCCCTGTGGAGGGTCAGCCCCAGCATTTT	CASSPVEGQPQHF	NA	TRBV2	TRBJ1-5	NA
TGTGCCAGCGGTAACTCGGGGGGGCCCGGGACAGATACGCAGTATTTT	CASGNSGGPGTDTQYF	TRBD2	TRBV6-5	TRBJ2-3	NA
TGTGCCAGCTCACCGCGACAGGGGGTAGGGACTGAAGCTTTCTTT	CASSPRQGVGTEAFF	TRBD1	TRBV18	TRBJ1-1	NA
TGTGCCAGCAGCCAAGATTCCCAGGGAATCTCTGGGGCCAACGTCCTGACTTTC	CASSQDSQGISGANVLTF	NA	TRBV3-1/TRBV3-2	TRBJ2-6	NA
TGTGCCAGCAGCCCCGGCGGGGGGGCTTACAATGAGCAGTTCTTC	CASSPGGGAYNEQFF	TRBD2	TRBV9	TRBJ2-1	NA
TGTGCCAGCTCACCCACCCTCACCCCGACTAGCGGCACAGATACGCAGTATTTT	CASSPTLTPTSGTDTQYF	TRBD2	TRBV18	TRBJ2-3	NA
TGTGCCAGCTCACCCTCGACAGGGGGCTACGAGCAGTACTTC	CASSPSTGGYEQYF	TRBD1	TRBV18	TRBJ2-7	NA
TGTGCCTGGGGGACAGGGTCTGTTGAAAAACTGTTTTTT	CAWGTGSVEKLFF	TRBD1	TRBV30	TRBJ1-4	NA
TGTGCCATCAGCACAGGGCATCAAGAGACCCAGTACTTC	CAISTGHQETQYF	NA	TRBV10-3	TRBJ2-5	NA
TGTGCCAGTAGCACACCCGGGACAGGGGGCATCTATGGCTACACCTTC	CASSTPGTGGIYGYTF	TRBD1	TRBV19	TRBJ1-2	NA
TGTGCCAGCAGCTCCGACACCTCTGGAAACACCATATATTTT	CASSSDTSGNTIYF	NA	TRBV7-9	TRBJ1-3	NA
TGTGCCAGCAGTGGGGCAGGCCTCTACGAGCAGTACTTC	CASSGAGLYEQYF	NA	TRBV2	TRBJ2-7	NA
TGTGCCAGCAGACAAAGTCAGGGATCAATCCCCTTATATAATTCACCCCTCCACTTT	CASRQSQGSIPLYNSPLHF	NA	TRBV28	TRBJ1-6	NA
TGTGCCAGCAGTCCTCTTTTGGGAGGCACTGAAGCTTTCTTT	CASSPLLGGTEAFF	NA	TRBV27	TRBJ1-1	NA
TGTGCCAGCAGCCGCCTCGGCGGGGGTCGTTACACCGGGGAGCTGTTTTTT	CASSRLGGGRYTGELFF	TRBD2	TRBV14	TRBJ2-2	NA
TGTGCCAGCAGCTATGGACAGGGTTCGGGGGCCAACGTCCTGACTTTC	CASSYGQGSGANVLTF	TRBD1	TRBV7-2	TRBJ2-6	NA
TGTGCCAGCAGACCGTTGGGGGCGGATGAAAAACTGTTTTTT	CASRPLGADEKLFF	NA	TRBV27	TRBJ1-4	NA
TGCGCCAGCAGTCGGCGGCTTCTGTCGAACACTGAAGCTTTCTTT	CASSRRLLSNTEAFF	NA	TRBV23-1	TRBJ1-1	NA
TGCGCCAGCAGCCCGAACGCGGGAAACACCATATATTTT	CASSPNAGNTIYF	NA	TRBV4-1	TRBJ1-3	NA
TGTGCCAGCAGCCTAGGAAGGCAGAATTCACCCCTCCACTTT	CASSLGRQNSPLHF	NA	TRBV6-5	TRBJ1-6	NA
TGTGCCACCGGAGGTGCTGGGGAAAAGTCGGCCAAAAACATTCAGTACTTC	CATGGAGEKSAKNIQYF	NA	TRBV19	TRBJ2-4	NA
TGTGCCAGCAGCCAAGCGGGGGGCACCTACGAGCAGTACTTC	CASSQAGGTYEQYF	TRBD2	TRBV11-2	TRBJ2-7	NA
TGTGCCATCGGGGGGACTAGCGGCACAGATACGCAGTATTTT	CAIGGTSGTDTQYF	TRBD2	TRBV10-3	TRBJ2-3	NA
TGTGCCAGCTACCGGACAGGGGGCGAAAACTATGGCTACACCTTC	CASYRTGGENYGYTF	TRBD1	TRBV6-6	TRBJ1-2	NA
TGTGCCAGTACCTTCGGGAGTTCCTATGGCTACACCTTC	CASTFGSSYGYTF	NA	TRBV19	TRBJ1-2	NA
TGCGCCAGCTACAGCACCGGGGAGCTGTTTTTT	CASYSTGELFF	NA	TRBV5-1	TRBJ2-2	NA